The next 32 T cell receptor beta chains were all read from a single sample in a study of blood T cell repertoires in COVID-19. Using immunoSEQ multiplex PCR, the repertoire was profiled, and TCRdb retains in-frame clones only, with some absent. Counted here are about 210,000 clones, about 90% occurring once; the ten biggest clones make up roughly 1.2%. The material sequenced was peripheral blood. The receptors shown here come from a man aged 30-40 years with acute or convalescent COVID-19.

The genes are TRBV28 and TRBJ1-1; maybe TRBD1 (6 bases). CDR1 is MDHEN and CDR2 is SYDVKM in the germline V gene. Between the trimmed V and J ends, which lost 6 bases and 5 bases, there was a span of 13 bases. This CDR3 spans 13 amino acids. The CDR3 loop reads CASSERGITEAFF. CDR3 coding DNA: TGTGCCAGCAGCGAGAGGGGGATTACTGAAGCTTTCTTT.

The genes are TRBV27 and TRBJ2-7; 8 nucleotides agree with TRBD2. This CDR3 is built from 13 residues. CDR1 is MNHEY, CDR2 SMNVEV, per germline (reference sequence). After removal of 8 bases from V and 1 base from J, the junction contained 4 bases not matched to a gene. The chain's CDR3 is CASRPGGSYEQYF. The CDR3 region has the DNA TGTGCCAGCCGACCGGGGGGGTCCTACGAGCAGTACTTC.

The chain employs TRBV5-5 and TRBJ1-3; D is unresolved. Germline V gene data show CDR1 as SGHKS and CDR2 as YYEKEE (reference sequence). The CDR3 extends over 14 amino acids. V was clipped by 1 base and J by 2 bases, with 7 bases between them. DNA of the CDR3: TGTGCCAGCAGCTTGATAGCGCCTGGAAACACCATATATTTT. This sequence encodes CASSLIAPGNTIYF.

V is TRBV30 and J is TRBJ1-2; 7 nucleotides line up with TRBD1. Per the germline V gene, CDR1 is GTSNPN and CDR2 is SVGIG (reference sequence). CDR3 length: 12 residues. V gave up 8 bases and J gave up 8 bases; unmatched junction bases: 11. CDR3: CAVNRGLWGYTF. The CDR3 DNA is TGTGCCGTAAACAGGGGTCTTTGGGGCTACACCTTC.

V is TRBV19 and J is TRBJ2-1; a weak D match, TRBD1 (6 bases). V was cut by 7 bases and J by 0 bases, with 13 bases left in between. From germline, CDR1 is LNHDA and CDR2 SQIVND (reference sequence). This CDR3 contains 15 residues. CDR3 residues: CASKGGHLSYNEQFF. The CDR3 DNA reads TGTGCCAGTAAAGGGGGACACCTCTCCTACAATGAGCAGTTCTTC.

This clone was observed a handful of times. The chain links TRBV19 to TRBJ2-7; D is uncertain. In germline, CDR1 is LNHDA, CDR2 SQIVND (reference sequence). The V end lost 8 bases, the J end lost 0 bases, and 11 bases lay between the germline ends. CDR3 length: 13 amino acids. The CDR3 region is CASPNRVSYEQYF. For the CDR3, the DNA is TGTGCCAGTCCTAACCGGGTCTCCTACGAGCAGTACTTC.

The genes are TRBV19 and TRBJ1-1; D is possibly TRBD1 (5 bases). Trimming took off 4 bases at V and 0 bases at J, with 9 bases between the two ends. CDR1 and CDR2 from the germline V gene are LNHDA and SQIVND (reference sequence). The CDR3 totals 14 residues. For the CDR3, the DNA is TGTGCCAGTAGTACCACGGACATGAACACTGAAGCTTTCTTT. Amino acid sequence: CASSTTDMNTEAFF. The complete variable domain, with remaining parts taken from reference TRBV19 and TRBJ1-1, reads DGGITQSPKYLFRKEGQNVTLSCEQNLNHDAMYWYRQDPGQGLRLIYYSQIVNDFQKGDIAEGYSVSREKKESFPLTVTSAQKNPTAFYLCASSTTDMNTEAFFGQGTRLTVV.

V usage is TRBV7-9 and J usage is TRBJ2-7, with 7 bases lining up with TRBD1. Germline V gene data show CDR1 as SEHNR and CDR2 as FQNEAQ (reference sequence). Trimming took 2 bases from V and 2 from J; bases not matched to a gene: 9. The CDR3 extends over 16 amino acids. CDR3 in DNA: TGTGCCAGCAGCTTAAAAAGAACAGGGGTCCCCTACGAGCAGTACTTC. Protein product: CASSLKRTGVPYEQYF.

The chain links TRBV7-2 to TRBJ2-1; D might be TRBD2 (6 bases). The CDR3 totals 15 residues. CDR1 and CDR2 (germline): SGHTA, FQGNSA. The germline V and J ends were trimmed by 1 base and 7 bases, with 14 bases remaining between them. The CDR3 DNA follows: TGTGCCAGCAGCTTAGGCTACGGGGGTGTTAATGAGCAGTTCTTC. This gives the protein CASSLGYGGVNEQFF.

The chain uses TRBV5-1 and TRBJ1-1, with a possible D match to TRBD1 (6 bases). Germline V CDR1 and CDR2: SGHRS, YFSETQ. V lost 0 bases, J lost 10 bases, and 13 bases lay in between. This CDR3 has 13 amino acids. CDR3 region: CASSLDTGLRAFF. The CDR3 DNA follows: TGCGCCAGCAGCTTGGATACAGGGTTGCGAGCTTTCTTT.

The CDR3 coding sequence is TGCGCCAGCAGCTTAAACCCGAAGCTTAGCACAGATACGCAGTATTTT. Protein sequence: CASSLNPKLSTDTQYF. V is TRBV5-1 and J is TRBJ2-3; D remains ambiguous. Trimming took 2 bases from V and 0 from J, leaving 13 bases between them. CDR3 length equals 16 residues. Germline V gene data show CDR1 as SGHRS and CDR2 as YFSETQ.

The chain uses TRBV7-9 and TRBJ2-3, with D perhaps TRBD2 (5 bases). The CDR3 consists of 15 residues. V was trimmed by 5 bases and J by 5 bases, leaving 17 bases between them. Germline assignment: CDR1 SEHNR and CDR2 FQNEAQ (reference sequence). The DNA of the CDR3 is TGTGCCAGCAGCCCCCGAGCGGCTGGTGGAGATACGCAGTATTTT. Translating it yields CASSPRAAGGDTQYF. The full variable domain, with the rest looked up from reference TRBV7-9 and TRBJ2-3, is DTGVSQNPRHKITKRGQNVTFRCDPISEHNRLYWYRQTLGQGPEFLTYFQNEAQLEKSRLLSDRFSAERPKGSFSTLEIQRTEQGDSAMYLCASSPRAAGGDTQYFGPGTRLTVL.

The gene calls are TRBV11-2 and TRBJ2-1; the D gene is possibly TRBD2 (6 bases). The CDR3 covers 15 residues. The germline V and J ends were trimmed by 2 bases and 4 bases, with 12 bases remaining between them. Germline V gene lookup returns CDR1 SGHAT and CDR2 FQNNGV. CDR3 nucleotide sequence: TGTGCCAGCAGCTTAACAGCGGGTTTATACAATGAGCAGTTCTTC. Protein: CASSLTAGLYNEQFF.

The chain combines TRBV19 with TRBJ1-2; D call uncertain. V dropped 3 bases and J dropped 2 bases, with 13 bases sitting between them. The germline gives CDR1 LNHDA, CDR2 SQIVND (reference sequence). The CDR3 covers 15 residues. CDR3 protein: CASSMRARLNYGYTF. DNA for the CDR3: TGTGCCAGTAGTATGCGGGCCAGGCTAAACTATGGCTACACCTTC.

This clone has a single count. The chain joins TRBV28 to TRBJ2-3, with D perhaps TRBD2 (5 bases). The CDR3 totals 12 residues. The germline CDR1 and CDR2 sequences are MDHEN and SYDVKM. V dropped 6 bases and J dropped 7 bases, with 11 bases sitting between them. CDR3 sequence reads: CASSTGSYTQYF. CDR3 bases: TGTGCCAGCAGCACGGGGAGTTATACGCAGTATTTT.

This rearrangement joins TRBV19 to TRBJ1-1; weak D call: TRBD1 (5 bases). This CDR3 has 14 residues. Germline V lookup: CDR1 LNHDA, CDR2 SQIVND (reference sequence). Trimming shortened V by 5 bases and J by 3 bases, and 13 bases separated the two germline ends. The CDR3 is CASSYQGRYTEAFF. CDR3 DNA: TGTGCCAGTAGTTATCAGGGAAGATACACTGAAGCTTTCTTT.

V gene TRBV27 combines with J gene TRBJ2-7, with 10 bases identical to TRBD1. The V and J ends lost 8 bases and 7 bases, in that order; junction bases with no gene match: 11. The CDR3 sequence is 14 residues long. The germline V gene has CDR1 MNHEY and CDR2 SMNVEV (reference sequence). The CDR3 here is CASGTGTGVKEQYF. The CDR3, as DNA: TGTGCCAGCGGAACCGGGACAGGGGTTAAGGAGCAGTACTTC.

The rearrangement links TRBV5-1 to TRBJ2-3; no definite D call. This CDR3 has 16 residues. V was clipped by 4 bases and J by 0 bases, with 15 bases between them. Germline V CDR1 and CDR2: SGHRS, YFSETQ. The CDR3 is CASSPFKAGSTDTQYF. The CDR3 nucleotides read TGCGCCAGCAGCCCCTTTAAGGCAGGAAGCACAGATACGCAGTATTTT.

The chain uses TRBV7-9 and TRBJ2-7, with TRBD1 identical over 8 bases. The CDR3 is 13 residues long. Germline CDR1 is SEHNR and CDR2 is FQNEAQ (reference sequence). The V segment lost 4 bases and the J segment 2 bases; nucleotides outside the gene matches: 1. The CDR3 DNA reads as TGTGCCAGCAGCTCGACAGGGGCCTACGAGCAGTACTTC. Its translation: CASSSTGAYEQYF.

This chain joins TRBV12-3 or TRBV12-4 and TRBJ2-1, with a tentative D call TRBD2 (5 bases). Trimming took off 6 bases at V and 4 bases at J, with 10 bases between the two ends. The CDR3 is 13 amino acids. The CDR3 is CASSLTRYNEQFF. Here the CDR3 DNA reads TGTGCCAGCAGCTTAACTAGGTACAATGAGCAGTTCTTC.

In the case of this clone: The sample has other DNA sequences that encode this CDR3 too. The chain is built from TRBV18 and TRBJ2-5, with D hard to call. This CDR3 is built from 12 residues. Germline V CDR1 and CDR2: KGHSH, LQKENI. With 3 bases removed from V and 5 bases from J, the gap between germline ends came to 7 bases. CDR3 nucleotide sequence: TGTGCCAGCTCACCTGGTCGGGAGACCCAGTACTTC. It specifies CASSPGRETQYF.

The V gene is TRBV7-2, the J gene TRBJ2-7; D remains ambiguous. The CDR3 has 14 amino acids. CDR1 and CDR2 (germline): SGHTA, FQGNSA. Trimming left V 3 bases short and J 3 bases short, with 12 bases between. The CDR3 loop reads CASSFYRLFYEQYF. The DNA for the CDR3 is TGTGCCAGCAGCTTCTATCGCTTGTTCTACGAGCAGTACTTC.

This clone was counted once. The gene calls are TRBV2 and TRBJ2-3; 9 bases agree with TRBD2. Germline V CDR1 and CDR2: SNHLY, FYNNEI. The V segment lost 4 bases and the J segment 1 base; nucleotides outside the gene matches: 12. The CDR3 extends over 18 amino acids. DNA for the CDR3: TGTGCCAGCAGTGGCCCCTGGCGGGGGGGCTCCCGCACAGATACGCAGTATTTT. Amino acid sequence: CASSGPWRGGSRTDTQYF.

Ten or more counts support this clone. In the same sample, other DNA sequences code for this CDR3. The CDR3 DNA reads TGTGCCAGCAGTCCAGGGGAAGAGACCCAGTACTTC. It codes for CASSPGEETQYF. The rearrangement uses TRBV6-2 or TRBV6-3 and TRBJ2-5; maybe TRBD1 (6 bases). V was clipped by 5 bases and J by 3 bases, with 7 bases between them. Germline V lookup: CDR1 MNHEY, CDR2 SVGEGT. The CDR3 contains 12 residues.

The genes are TRBV25-1 and TRBJ1-3; no reliable D call. The germline gives CDR1 MGHDK, CDR2 SYGVNS. The CDR3 has 14 residues. The V end lost 3 bases, the J end lost 0 bases, and 6 bases lay between the germline ends. The DNA for the CDR3 is TGTGCCAGCAGTGATAGTTACTCTGGAAACACCATATATTTT. This sequence encodes CASSDSYSGNTIYF.

This clone was seen once. The V gene is TRBV6-5, the J gene TRBJ2-5; 7 bases map to TRBD1. The CDR3 is 12 residues long. After removal of 8 bases from V and 4 bases from J, the junction contained 4 bases not matched to a gene. Per germline, CDR1 MNHEY and CDR2 SVGAGI. The chain's CDR3 is CASLRQGETQYF. The DNA for the CDR3 is TGTGCCAGCCTGAGACAGGGAGAGACCCAGTACTTC.

The chain combines TRBV4-2 with TRBJ2-1; possible D gene TRBD2, 6 bases. V gave up 2 bases and J gave up 2 bases, with 16 bases separating them. The germline V gene has CDR1 LGHNA and CDR2 YNFKEQ. The CDR3 covers 17 residues. The CDR3 region has the DNA TGTGCCAGCAGCCAACGACTAGACCCCTTCCCCTACAATGAGCAGTTCTTC. Amino acids: CASSQRLDPFPYNEQFF.

This chain uses TRBV6-6 with TRBJ1-5; D is undetermined. The CDR3 is made up of 15 amino acids. From germline, CDR1 is MNHNY and CDR2 SVGAGI (reference sequence). Between the trimmed V and J ends, which lost 5 bases and 1 base, there was a span of 12 bases. The CDR3 DNA is TGTGCCAGCAGTGAGAGGGTCTCCAGCAATCAGCCCCAGCATTTT. Translating it yields CASSERVSSNQPQHF.

This clone has only one observation. This rearrangement joins TRBV6-5 to TRBJ1-5, with D perhaps matching TRBD1 (6 bases). Trimming shortened V by 10 bases and J by 3 bases, and 19 bases separated the two germline ends. This CDR3 spans 15 amino acids. Germline values: CDR1 MNHEY, CDR2 SVGAGI. The CDR3 DNA reads TGTGCCATCAGGGGTGTAGGGGCGTCCAATCAGCCCCAGCATTTT. It specifies CAIRGVGASNQPQHF.

The chain has TRBV5-4 and TRBJ1-1; D is undetermined. This CDR3 contains 13 residues. The V gene's germline CDR1 is SGHNT and CDR2 YYREEE (reference sequence). V lost 2 bases and J 11 bases, leaving 16 bases between the germline ends. CDR3: CASSFYQTTTAFF. The CDR3 DNA reads TGTGCCAGCAGCTTTTACCAAACTACTACGGCTTTCTTT.

The chain is built from TRBV28 and TRBJ1-4, with 8 positions matching TRBD1. Losses at the gene ends were 6 bases for V and 8 bases for J; bases not matched to a gene: 8. The CDR3 is 14 amino acids. Germline lookup yields CDR1 MDHEN and CDR2 SYDVKM. This chain's CDR3 is CASRTTGVREKLFF. CDR3 in DNA: TGTGCCAGCAGGACGACAGGGGTCAGGGAAAAACTGTTTTTT.

The V gene is TRBV7-9, the J gene TRBJ2-1; 12 nucleotides agree with TRBD2. The CDR3 is 15 amino acids. J lost 4 bases, V lost 5 bases, and 3 bases had no gene match. Germline V gene data show CDR1 as SEHNR and CDR2 as FQNEAQ (reference sequence). Here the CDR3 DNA reads TGTGCCAGCAGCCCTACTAGCGGGGGGTACAATGAGCAGTTCTTC. As protein: CASSPTSGGYNEQFF.